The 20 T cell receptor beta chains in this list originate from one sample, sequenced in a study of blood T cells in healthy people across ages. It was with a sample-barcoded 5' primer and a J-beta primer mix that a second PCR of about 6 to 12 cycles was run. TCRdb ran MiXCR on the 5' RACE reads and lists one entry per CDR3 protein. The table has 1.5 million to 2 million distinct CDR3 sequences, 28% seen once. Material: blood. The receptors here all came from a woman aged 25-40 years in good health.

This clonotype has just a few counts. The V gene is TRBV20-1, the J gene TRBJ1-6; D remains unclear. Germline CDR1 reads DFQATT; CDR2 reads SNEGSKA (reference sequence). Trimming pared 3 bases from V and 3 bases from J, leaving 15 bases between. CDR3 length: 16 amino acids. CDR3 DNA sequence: TGCAGTGCTAGGGACCCCCGAGCGTACTATAATTCACCCCTCCACTTT. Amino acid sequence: CSARDPRAYYNSPLHF.

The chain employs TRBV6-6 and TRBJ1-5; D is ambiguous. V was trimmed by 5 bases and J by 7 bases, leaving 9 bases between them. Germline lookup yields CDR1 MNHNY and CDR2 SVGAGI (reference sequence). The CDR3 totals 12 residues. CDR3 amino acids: CASSVDFQPQHF. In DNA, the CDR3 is TGTGCCAGCAGTGTGGACTTCCAGCCCCAGCATTTT.

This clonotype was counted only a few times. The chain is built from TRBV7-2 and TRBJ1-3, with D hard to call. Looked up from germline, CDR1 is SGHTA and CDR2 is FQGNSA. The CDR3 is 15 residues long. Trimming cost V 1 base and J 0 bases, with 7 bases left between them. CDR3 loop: CASSLGGGSGNTIYF. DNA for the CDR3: TGTGCCAGCAGCTTAGGGGGAGGCTCTGGAAACACCATATATTTT.

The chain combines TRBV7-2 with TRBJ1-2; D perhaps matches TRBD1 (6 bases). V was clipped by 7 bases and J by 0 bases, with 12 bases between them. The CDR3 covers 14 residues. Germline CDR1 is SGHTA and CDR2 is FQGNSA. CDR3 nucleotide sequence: TGTGCCAGCACCCTGACAGGCACTAACTATGGCTACACCTTC. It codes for CASTLTGTNYGYTF.

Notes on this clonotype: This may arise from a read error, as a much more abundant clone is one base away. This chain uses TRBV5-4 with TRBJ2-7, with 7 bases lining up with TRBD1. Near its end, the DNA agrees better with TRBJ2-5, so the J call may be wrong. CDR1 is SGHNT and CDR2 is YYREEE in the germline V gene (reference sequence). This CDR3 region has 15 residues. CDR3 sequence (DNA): TGTGCCAGCAGCCCAGGACAGGCTTTGGAGGAGACCCAGTACTTC. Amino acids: CASSPGQALEETQYF.

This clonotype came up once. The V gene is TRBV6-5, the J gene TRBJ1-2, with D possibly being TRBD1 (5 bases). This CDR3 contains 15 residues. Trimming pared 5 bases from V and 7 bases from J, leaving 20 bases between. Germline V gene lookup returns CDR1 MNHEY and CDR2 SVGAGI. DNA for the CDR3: TGTGCCAGCAGTCCGACCTGGGCCGGGGACTGTGGCTACACCTTC. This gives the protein CASSPTWAGDCGYTF.

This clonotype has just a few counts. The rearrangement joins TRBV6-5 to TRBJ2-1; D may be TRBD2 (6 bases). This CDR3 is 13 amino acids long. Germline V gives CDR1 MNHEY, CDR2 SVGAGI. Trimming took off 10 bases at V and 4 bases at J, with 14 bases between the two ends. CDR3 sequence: CATLGGWYNEQFF. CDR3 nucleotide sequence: TGTGCCACCCTGGGGGGTTGGTACAATGAGCAGTTCTTC.

The CDR3 DNA reads as TGTGCCAGCAGCGTAGTGGGGACGGCGAACACCGGGGAGCTGTTTTTT. This gives the protein CASSVVGTANTGELFF. The V call is TRBV9, the J call TRBJ2-2; tentatively, D is TRBD1 or TRBD2 (5 bases each). V was trimmed by 0 bases and J by 0 bases, leaving 9 bases between them. There are 16 residues in the CDR3. The germline gives CDR1 SGDLS, CDR2 YYNGEE.

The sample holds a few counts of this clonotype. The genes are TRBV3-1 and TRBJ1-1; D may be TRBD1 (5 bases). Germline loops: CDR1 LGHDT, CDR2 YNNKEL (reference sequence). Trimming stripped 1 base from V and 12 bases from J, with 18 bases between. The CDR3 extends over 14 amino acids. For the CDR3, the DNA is TGTGCCAGCAGCCAAGGGGTTCCAGGGTCGAAATCTTTCTTT. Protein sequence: CASSQGVPGSKSFF. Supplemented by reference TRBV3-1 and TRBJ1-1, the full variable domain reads DTAVSQTPKYLVTQMGNDKSIKCEQNLGHDTMYWYKQDSKKFLKIMFSYNNKELIINETVPNRFSPKSPDKAHLNLHINSLELGDSAVYFCASSQGVPGSKSFFGQGTRLTVV.

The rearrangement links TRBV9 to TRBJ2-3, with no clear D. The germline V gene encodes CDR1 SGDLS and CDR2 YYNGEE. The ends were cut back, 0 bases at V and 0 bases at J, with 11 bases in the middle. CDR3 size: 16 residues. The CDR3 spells CASSVAGSSSTDTQYF. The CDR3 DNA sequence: TGTGCCAGCAGCGTAGCTGGCTCTTCTAGCACAGATACGCAGTATTTT.

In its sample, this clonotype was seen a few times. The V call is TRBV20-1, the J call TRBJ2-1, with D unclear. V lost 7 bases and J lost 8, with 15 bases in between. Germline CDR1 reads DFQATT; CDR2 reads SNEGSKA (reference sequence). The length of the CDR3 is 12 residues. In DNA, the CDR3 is TGCAGTGTTTCGTTCGTGGTGGATGAGCAGTTCTTC. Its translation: CSVSFVVDEQFF.

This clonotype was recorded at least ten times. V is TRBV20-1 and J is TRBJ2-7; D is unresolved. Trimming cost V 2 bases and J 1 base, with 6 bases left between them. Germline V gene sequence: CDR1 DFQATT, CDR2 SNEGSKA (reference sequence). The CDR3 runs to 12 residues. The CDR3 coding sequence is TGCAGTGCTAGACTAGGTTCCTACGAGCAGTACTTC. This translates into CSARLGSYEQYF.

CDR3 bases: TGTGCCTGGAGTGTCCAGGTTAGAAGGGAGCAGTTCTTC. Its protein product is CAWSVQVRREQFF. The chain employs TRBV30 and TRBJ2-1; D is undetermined. Germline V lookup: CDR1 GTSNPN, CDR2 SVGIG (reference sequence). V dropped 0 bases and J dropped 10 bases, with 13 bases sitting between them. The CDR3 is made up of 13 amino acids.

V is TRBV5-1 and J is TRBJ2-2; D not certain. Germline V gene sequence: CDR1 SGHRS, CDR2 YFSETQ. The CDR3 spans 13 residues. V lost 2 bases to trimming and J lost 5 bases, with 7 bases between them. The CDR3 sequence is CASSFEGTGELFF. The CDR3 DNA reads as TGCGCCAGCAGCTTTGAAGGTACCGGGGAGCTGTTTTTT.

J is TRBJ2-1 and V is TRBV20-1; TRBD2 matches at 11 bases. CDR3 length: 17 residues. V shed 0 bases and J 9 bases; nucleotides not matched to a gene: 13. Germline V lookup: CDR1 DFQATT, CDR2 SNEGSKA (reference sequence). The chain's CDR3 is CSARDRDLAGGRGEQFF. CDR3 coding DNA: TGCAGTGCTAGAGATAGGGACTTAGCGGGAGGGCGGGGTGAGCAGTTCTTC.

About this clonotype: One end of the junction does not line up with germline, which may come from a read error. CDR3 DNA: TGCGCCAGCAGCTTCGGGCGGGTTGAAGCTTTCTTT. This sequence encodes CASSFGRVEAFF. This chain connects TRBV7-2 to TRBJ1-1; D is ambiguous. CDR1 SGHTA and CDR2 FQGNSA come from the germline V gene. The CDR3 has 12 residues.

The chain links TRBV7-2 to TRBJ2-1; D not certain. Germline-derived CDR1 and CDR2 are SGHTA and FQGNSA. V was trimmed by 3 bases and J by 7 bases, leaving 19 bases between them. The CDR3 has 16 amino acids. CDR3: CASSFFGRLVFNEQFF. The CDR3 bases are TGTGCCAGCAGCTTCTTCGGTCGGCTAGTTTTTAATGAGCAGTTCTTC.

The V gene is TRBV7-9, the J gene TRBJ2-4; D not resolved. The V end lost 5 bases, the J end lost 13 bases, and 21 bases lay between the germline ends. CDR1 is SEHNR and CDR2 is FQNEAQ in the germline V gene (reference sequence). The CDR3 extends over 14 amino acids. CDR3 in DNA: TGTGCCAGCAGCGCACGGGTTTCCTCCTACAAGCAGTACTTC. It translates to CASSARVSSYKQYF.

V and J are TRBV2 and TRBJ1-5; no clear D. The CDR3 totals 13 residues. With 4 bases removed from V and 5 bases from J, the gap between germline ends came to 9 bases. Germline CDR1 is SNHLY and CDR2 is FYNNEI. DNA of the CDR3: TGTGCCAGCAGTGTTGAAAGCGATCAGCCCCAGCATTTT. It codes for CASSVESDQPQHF.

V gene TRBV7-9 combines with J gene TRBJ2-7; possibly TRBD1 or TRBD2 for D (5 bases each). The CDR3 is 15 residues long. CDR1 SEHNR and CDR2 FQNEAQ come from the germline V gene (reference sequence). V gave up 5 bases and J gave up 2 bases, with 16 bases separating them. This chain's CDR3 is CASSVRRTGPYEQYF. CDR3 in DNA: TGTGCCAGCAGCGTAAGGAGGACGGGGCCCTACGAGCAGTACTTC.